In its sample, the clone carrying this T cell receptor (beta chain) was seen a few times. This sample's TCRbeta library carried unique molecular identifier barcodes. TCRdb processed the PCR reads anew with MiXCR; each CDR3 protein has one entry. The sample has 100,000 or so distinct CDR3 sequences, less than 25% seen once. The CDR3 runs to 13 residues. V gave up 3 bases and J gave up 2 bases, with 7 bases separating them. Germline values: CDR1 SGHTA, CDR2 FQGNSA. The data originate from a study of T-cell reconstitution after alpha-beta-depleted transplantation in children. The rearrangement links TRBV7-2 to TRBJ2-5; D is uncertain. The receptor comes from a boy younger than 10 with acute lymphoblastic leukemia, due to receive a stem cell transplant. The source material was PBMCs, sampled before TCRalphabeta/CD19-depleted stem cell transplant. CDR3 in amino acids: CASSFDGQETQYF. DNA for the CDR3: TGTGCCAGCAGCTTTGACGGTCAAGAGACCCAGTACTTC.